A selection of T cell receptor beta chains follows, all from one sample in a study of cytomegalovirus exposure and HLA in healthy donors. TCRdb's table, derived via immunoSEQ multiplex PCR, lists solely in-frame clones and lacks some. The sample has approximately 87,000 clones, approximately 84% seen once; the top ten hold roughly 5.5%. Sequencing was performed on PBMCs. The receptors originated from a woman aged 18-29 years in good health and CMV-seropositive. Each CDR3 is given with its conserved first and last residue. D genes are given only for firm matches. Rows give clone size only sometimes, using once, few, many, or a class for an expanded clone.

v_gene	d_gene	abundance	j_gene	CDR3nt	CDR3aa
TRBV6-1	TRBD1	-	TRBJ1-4	TGTGCCAGCAGTGATCCCGGGACAGGAACTTTTGCAACTAATGAAAAACTGTTTTTT	CASSDPGTGTFATNEKLFF
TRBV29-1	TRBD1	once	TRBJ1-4	TGCAGCAGGGGGCTTACGACTGAGGGAGGAAACCAGAATTTT	CSRGLTTEGGNQNF
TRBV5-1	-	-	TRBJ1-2	TGCACCGACCCCCCGAGGGTGAGTAACTATGGCTACACCTTC	CTDPPRVSNYGYTF
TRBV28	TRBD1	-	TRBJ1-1	TGTGCCAGCAGGGCAGGGGACAGGGGAGAAACTGAAGCTTTCTTT	CASRAGDRGETEAFF
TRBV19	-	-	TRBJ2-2	TGTGCCAGTAGTCTACCGGTGGAGGTCGGGGAGCTGTTTTTT	CASSLPVEVGELFF
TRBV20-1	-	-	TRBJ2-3	TGCAGTGCTAGAGCGACAGATACGCAGTATTTT	CSARATDTQYF
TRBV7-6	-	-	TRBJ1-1	TGTGCCAGCAGCCAAGGCTTCTACCCGGACAGGAACACTGAAGCTTTCTTT	CASSQGFYPDRNTEAFF
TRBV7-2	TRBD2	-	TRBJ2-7	TGTGCCAGCAGCCGATCGTCGGGACTAGGCCTTCTCAGGCAGTACTTC	CASSRSSGLGLLRQYF
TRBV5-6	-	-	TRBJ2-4	TGTGCCAGCAGCTTTTTCCTCCGACTCCCAGAGGACATTCAGTACTTC	CASSFFLRLPEDIQYF
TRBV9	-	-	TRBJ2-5	TGTGCCAGCAGCACACAGGGGACTAGGGAGACCCAGTACTTC	CASSTQGTRETQYF
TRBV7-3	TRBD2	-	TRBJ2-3	TGTGCCAGCAGCCGAGACGGGACTAGCGGCACAGATACGCAGTATTTT	CASSRDGTSGTDTQYF
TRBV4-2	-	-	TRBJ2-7	TGTGCCAGCAGCCAAGAACTGGGACTTCGATACGAGCAGTACTTC	CASSQELGLRYEQYF
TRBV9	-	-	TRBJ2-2	TGTGCCAGCAGCGTCCAGGGGGGGAACACCGGGGAGCTGTTTTTT	CASSVQGGNTGELFF
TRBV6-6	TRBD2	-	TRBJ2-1	TGTGCCAGCAGCAAAGGACTAGCGGTCTACAATGAGCAGTTCTTC	CASSKGLAVYNEQFF